Below are 25 T cell receptor beta chains sequenced from a single sample in a study of CD8 T cells in Susac syndrome. A quantity of about 0.5 to 1 ug RNA underwent reverse transcription using random hexamers. TCRdb reprocessed the immunoSEQ multiplex PCR reads via MiXCR and lists one record per CDR3 protein. The sample carries approximately 190,000 distinct CDR3 sequences, approximately 94% recorded once. The sample comprised CD4+ T cells from PBMCs. These receptors all stem from a human donor with Susac syndrome.

The rearrangement links TRBV5-1 to TRBJ2-5; 7 bases align to TRBD1. The V segment lost 0 bases and the J segment 4 bases; nucleotides outside the gene matches: 6. The CDR3 contains 15 residues. From germline, CDR1 is SGHRS and CDR2 YFSETQ. For the CDR3, the DNA is TGCGCCAGCAGCTTGGCCAGGACAGGCGTAGAGACCCAGTACTTC. This sequence encodes CASSLARTGVETQYF.

The rearrangement joins TRBV28 to TRBJ2-4; D remains ambiguous. The CDR3 contains 12 residues. V lost 2 bases to trimming and J lost 7 bases, with 6 bases between them. Germline assignment: CDR1 MDHEN and CDR2 SYDVKM. The CDR3 coding sequence is TGTGCCAGCAGTTTAGTTTGGAACATTCAGTACTTC. It yields the protein CASSLVWNIQYF.

The chain joins TRBV30 to TRBJ2-7, with TRBD1 identical over 9 bases. Trimming cost V 3 bases and J 7 bases; bases outside gene matches: 10. CDR1 and CDR2 (germline): GTSNPN, SVGIG (reference sequence). CDR3 length equals 14 residues. CDR3: CAWRFPRDRAEQYF. For the CDR3, the DNA is TGTGCCTGGAGATTTCCCCGGGACAGGGCTGAGCAGTACTTC. The full variable domain, rest sourced from reference TRBV30 and TRBJ2-7, is SQTIHQWPATLVQPVGSPLSLECTVEGTSNPNLYWYRQAAGRGLQLLFYSVGIGQISSEVPQNLSASRPQDRQFILSSKKLLLSDSGFYLCAWRFPRDRAEQYFGPGTRLTVT.

The chain uses TRBV12-3 or TRBV12-4 and TRBJ1-2; D is unclear. Trimming pared 5 bases from V and 1 base from J, leaving 8 bases between. The CDR3 is 13 residues long. The CDR3, as DNA: TGTGCCAGCAGTCCCTCGATTAACTATGGCTACACCTTC. Protein sequence: CASSPSINYGYTF.

V gene TRBV20-1 combines with J gene TRBJ2-3; 14 bases align to TRBD2. Germline V CDR1 and CDR2: DFQATT, SNEGSKA (reference sequence). J gave up 3 bases and V 3 bases, and 8 bases lay outside the gene matches. CDR3 length equals 17 residues. The CDR3, as DNA: TGCAGTGCTAGGCTACCGTGGACTAGCGGGGGGACAGATACGCAGTATTTT. It encodes CSARLPWTSGGTDTQYF.

The V gene is TRBV30, the J gene TRBJ1-5; D unresolved. Trimming removed 1 base from V and 3 bases from J, with 10 bases in between. The germline gives CDR1 GTSNPN, CDR2 SVGIG (reference sequence). This CDR3 has 14 residues. The DNA of the CDR3 is TGTGCCTGGAGTGAATTGGAGGTCAATCAGCCCCAGCATTTT. This translates into CAWSELEVNQPQHF.

This clonotype has only one observation. J is TRBJ2-5 and V is TRBV29-1, with 7 bases fitting TRBD1. J was trimmed by 0 bases and V by 6 bases; bases with no gene match: 10. Germline CDR1 SQVTM, CDR2 ANQGSEA. This CDR3 is 15 amino acids long. The CDR3 region has the DNA TGCAGCGTAGAATACGACAGGGCGAACCAAGAGACCCAGTACTTC. Translation gives CSVEYDRANQETQYF.

The rearrangement links TRBV5-6 to TRBJ2-5; 7 bases match TRBD2. CDR1 is SGHDT, CDR2 YYEEEE, per germline. This CDR3 is built from 15 residues. The junction had 11 bases not matched to a gene; V was cut back by 2 bases and J by 7 bases. The CDR3 DNA sequence: TGTGCCAGCAGCTTATGGCGGGGGAACCCGGCGACCCAGTACTTC. Protein product: CASSLWRGNPATQYF.

V is TRBV4-3 and J is TRBJ2-2; D is undetermined. Germline CDR1 and CDR2: LGHNA and YSLEER. The CDR3 sequence is 12 residues long. V lost 4 bases to trimming and J lost 7 bases, with 7 bases between them. The CDR3 coding sequence is TGCGCCAGCAGCCGAATGGGCGGGGAGCTGTTTTTT. Its translation is CASSRMGGELFF.

The chain is built from TRBV6-2 or TRBV6-3 and TRBJ2-5; D remains unclear. CDR1 MNHEY and CDR2 SVGEGT come from the germline V gene. The CDR3 totals 13 residues. V was trimmed by 6 bases and J by 5 bases, leaving 13 bases between them. Written as DNA, the CDR3 is TGTGCCAGCAGACCAACGGTGGGTGAGACCCAGTACTTC. Residues: CASRPTVGETQYF.

This chain connects TRBV5-1 to TRBJ2-6, with D perhaps TRBD2 (6 bases). With 4 bases removed from V and 0 bases from J, the gap between germline ends came to 14 bases. The germline CDR1 and CDR2 sequences are SGHRS and YFSETQ. CDR3 length equals 17 residues. The CDR3 nucleotides read TGCGCCAGCAGCCCAGGGACTGGAGACTCTGGGGCCAACGTCCTGACTTTC. The encoded protein is CASSPGTGDSGANVLTF. Full variable domain (rest looked up from reference TRBV5-1 and TRBJ2-6): KAGVTQTPRYLIKTRGQQVTLSCSPISGHRSVSWYQQTPGQGLQFLFEYFSETQRNKGNFPGRFSGRQFSNSRSEMNVSTLELGDSALYLCASSPGTGDSGANVLTFGAGSRLTVL.

The chain carries TRBV30 and TRBJ1-2; 7 positions match TRBD1. The CDR3 spans 12 residues. V dropped 2 bases and J dropped 5; count of bases not matched to a gene: 2. The germline CDR1 and CDR2 sequences are GTSNPN and SVGIG (reference sequence). The CDR3 protein is CAWSSGGYGYTF. As DNA, the CDR3 is TGTGCCTGGAGTTCAGGGGGATATGGCTACACCTTC.

The chain employs TRBV6-5 and TRBJ2-5; 11 nucleotides align to TRBD2. J gave up 2 bases and V 3 bases, and 8 bases lay outside the gene matches. The germline V gene has CDR1 MNHEY and CDR2 SVGAGI. The CDR3 has 17 residues. CDR3 region: CASSYSPASGGQETQYF. The CDR3 coding sequence is TGTGCCAGCAGTTATTCGCCGGCTAGCGGGGGGCAAGAGACCCAGTACTTC.

This clonotype is a singleton in its sample. The V gene is TRBV20-1, the J gene TRBJ1-6; 7 nucleotides match TRBD1. With 0 bases clipped from V and 0 bases from J, the junction kept 11 bases outside the gene matches. This CDR3 spans 19 amino acids. CDR1 is DFQATT, CDR2 SNEGSKA, per germline (reference sequence). The chain's CDR3 is CSARDEYGTASSYNSPLHF. CDR3 in DNA: TGCAGTGCTAGAGATGAGTACGGGACAGCCAGCTCCTATAATTCACCCCTCCACTTT.

V usage is TRBV18 and J usage is TRBJ2-5; D is tentatively TRBD1 or TRBD2 (5 bases each). Germline V gene sequence: CDR1 KGHSH, CDR2 LQKENI. Trimming shortened V by 3 bases and J by 4 bases, and 15 bases separated the two germline ends. This CDR3 region has 15 residues. CDR3: CASSPDGASGETQYF. In DNA, the CDR3 is TGTGCCAGCTCACCTGACGGGGCCTCGGGAGAGACCCAGTACTTC.

The V gene is TRBV27, the J gene TRBJ1-4; D might be TRBD1 (5 bases). This CDR3 has 14 amino acids. The germline V gene has CDR1 MNHEY and CDR2 SMNVEV (reference sequence). V gave up 8 bases and J gave up 0 bases, with 10 bases separating them. CDR3 sequence reads: CASGDGATNEKLFF. CDR3 DNA: TGTGCCAGCGGGGACGGTGCAACTAATGAAAAACTGTTTTTT.

The chain has TRBV5-4 and TRBJ1-6; 8 bases align to TRBD1. The V gene's germline CDR1 is SGHNT and CDR2 YYREEE (reference sequence). The CDR3 runs to 15 residues. V gave up 4 bases and J gave up 9 bases; unmatched junction bases: 9. CDR3 DNA: TGTGCCAGCAGCCTGGGGACAGGTGGGAGTTCACCCCTCCACTTT. Translated: CASSLGTGGSSPLHF.

The chain employs TRBV5-6 and TRBJ2-7; 9 nucleotides agree with TRBD1. The CDR3 sequence is 15 residues long. V was pared by 1 base and J by 5 bases, with 7 bases of the junction left unmatched. The V gene's germline CDR1 is SGHDT and CDR2 YYEEEE. CDR3 coding DNA: TGTGCCAGCAGCTTGATGGGACAGGGTATGCACGAGCAGTACTTC. Protein product: CASSLMGQGMHEQYF.

The chain has TRBV12-3 or TRBV12-4 and TRBJ1-1; D possibly corresponds to TRBD1 (5 bases). The germline V and J ends were trimmed by 6 bases and 6 bases, with 8 bases remaining between them. This CDR3 has 11 residues. The CDR3 protein is CASRGDSEAFF. The CDR3 nucleotides are TGTGCCAGCAGAGGGGACTCTGAAGCTTTCTTT.

V is TRBV19 and J is TRBJ1-5; the D gene is possibly TRBD1 (6 bases). Trimming removed 7 bases at V and 6 bases at J, with 16 bases between. Germline V lookup: CDR1 LNHDA, CDR2 SQIVND (reference sequence). CDR3 length: 14 residues. CDR3 coding DNA: TGTGCCAGTATGGGGAAGGGGGGTCGTCAGCCCCAGCATTTT. Its protein product is CASMGKGGRQPQHF.

The V call is TRBV30, the J call TRBJ1-5; no clear D. The CDR3 contains 12 residues. Per germline, CDR1 GTSNPN and CDR2 SVGIG (reference sequence). Trimming stripped 5 bases from V and 0 bases from J, with 5 bases between. CDR3 nucleotide sequence: TGTGCCTGGTCCGATAGCAATCAGCCCCAGCATTTT. Translating it yields CAWSDSNQPQHF.

The V and J genes are TRBV18 and TRBJ2-7; D may be TRBD2 (6 bases). The V gene's germline CDR1 is KGHSH and CDR2 LQKENI. V lost 3 bases and J lost 3, with 12 bases in between. CDR3 size: 14 residues. The CDR3 nucleotides read TGTGCCAGCTCACCGCGGGGCCCGATCTACGAGCAGTACTTC. Translated: CASSPRGPIYEQYF.

J is TRBJ2-5 and V is TRBV3-1, with TRBD2 matching 13 bases. There are 17 residues in the CDR3. The J segment lost 6 bases and the V segment lost 1 base, leaving 8 bases of the junction unmatched. Germline V gene sequence: CDR1 LGHDT, CDR2 YNNKEL (reference sequence). The CDR3 sequence: CASSQVVLAGGPKTQYF. The CDR3 coding sequence is TGTGCCAGCAGCCAAGTGGTACTAGCGGGGGGGCCGAAGACCCAGTACTTC.

This clonotype was seen just once. This chain joins TRBV20-1 and TRBJ2-7; D might be TRBD1 (6 bases). V was pared by 3 bases and J by 6 bases, with 15 bases between. The germline V gene has CDR1 DFQATT and CDR2 SNEGSKA (reference sequence). CDR3 size: 13 residues. Here the CDR3 reads CSASPLQGSEQYF. The CDR3 nucleotides read TGCAGTGCTAGCCCTCTACAGGGATCCGAGCAGTACTTC.

CDR3 sequence: CASSLGTGASGNTIYF. The CDR3 region has the DNA TGTGCCAGCAGCTTGGGTACGGGGGCGTCTGGAAACACCATATATTTT. This chain joins TRBV5-4 and TRBJ1-3, with D perhaps TRBD1 (6 bases). Germline assignment: CDR1 SGHNT and CDR2 YYREEE (reference sequence). Trimming took off 0 bases at V and 1 base at J, with 11 bases between the two ends. CDR3 size: 16 residues.